This T cell receptor (beta chain) was sequenced during a study of cytomegalovirus exposure and HLA in healthy donors. 60 Vbeta and 13 Jbeta primers were used in PCR. Some clones are missing from TCRdb's copy, which holds only in-frame ones; the method was immunoSEQ multiplex PCR. The sample includes about 160,000 clones, roughly 80% of them seen just once. The V segment lost 3 bases and the J segment 0 bases; nucleotides outside the gene matches: 5. Per the germline V gene, CDR1 is MNHEY and CDR2 is SMNVEV (reference sequence). The CDR3 has 17 amino acids. Note on this clone: Its antigen is currently unknown.

The study's findings and limits: Most CMV-associated TCR beta chains were later found to appear HLA-restricted.

The receptor's source is a man between 18 and 35 years old in good health and CMV-seronegative. The rearrangement joins TRBV27 to TRBJ1-4; TRBD1 matches 9 bases. Sequenced input: PBMCs. CDR3 bases: TGTGCCAGCAGTTTGCGGAGACAGGGGGCAACTAATGAAAAACTGTTTTTT. This encodes CASSLRRQGATNEKLFF.